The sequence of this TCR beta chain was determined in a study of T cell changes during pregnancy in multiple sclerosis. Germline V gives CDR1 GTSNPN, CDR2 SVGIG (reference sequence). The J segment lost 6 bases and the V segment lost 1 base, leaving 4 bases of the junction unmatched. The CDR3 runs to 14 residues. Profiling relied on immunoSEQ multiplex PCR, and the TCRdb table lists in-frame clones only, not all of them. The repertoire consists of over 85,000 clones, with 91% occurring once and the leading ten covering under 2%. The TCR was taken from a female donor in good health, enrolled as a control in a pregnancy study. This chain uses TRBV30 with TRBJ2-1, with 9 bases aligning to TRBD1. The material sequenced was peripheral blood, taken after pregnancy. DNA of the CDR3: TGTGCCTGGAGTGGGGGGACAGGGCGCAATGAGCAGTTCTTC. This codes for CAWSGGTGRNEQFF.